This is a list of T cell receptor beta chains from one sample in a study of persistence of HIV-infected CD4 T cells. These receptors' targets are unknown. TCRdb's table, derived via immunoSEQ multiplex PCR, lists solely in-frame clones and lacks some. This table holds roughly 60,000 clones, less than 85% found once. The sample here was CD4+ T cells sorted from PBMCs after roughly 19-hour stimulation, taken from a patient who received antiretroviral therapy. The receptors originated from an adult man with HIV who was CMV-seropositive. Both conserved end residues are part of each CDR3. Each record gives: CDR3 protein, J gene, D gene, V gene. The D gene is left open where the match is weak.

CDR3aa: CASRTSIFEKEQFF
j_gene: TRBJ2-1
d_gene: -
v_gene: TRBV28

CDR3aa: CASSPGLAGRSNEQYF
j_gene: TRBJ2-7
d_gene: TRBD2
v_gene: TRBV3-1/TRBV3-2

CDR3aa: CASSLNHGIGGFGYTF
j_gene: TRBJ1-2
d_gene: -
v_gene: TRBV5-1

CDR3aa: CASSLSTGQGIDTQYF
j_gene: TRBJ2-3
d_gene: -
v_gene: TRBV5-4

CDR3aa: CASSWVSTNEKLFF
j_gene: TRBJ1-4
d_gene: -
v_gene: TRBV28

CDR3aa: CASILDRTNTEAFF
j_gene: TRBJ1-1
d_gene: -
v_gene: TRBV6-5

CDR3aa: CASSQEGRSEAFF
j_gene: TRBJ1-1
d_gene: -
v_gene: TRBV3-1/TRBV3-2

CDR3aa: CATSSSISQTQYF
j_gene: TRBJ2-5
d_gene: -
v_gene: TRBV15

CDR3aa: CASSGAVNTEAFF
j_gene: TRBJ1-1
d_gene: -
v_gene: TRBV5-1

CDR3aa: CASSYRQGEPSNEQFF
j_gene: TRBJ2-1
d_gene: TRBD1
v_gene: TRBV6-5

CDR3aa: CASSERTGTQETQYF
j_gene: TRBJ2-5
d_gene: TRBD1
v_gene: TRBV2

CDR3aa: CAISLSAGLVDEQYF
j_gene: TRBJ2-7
d_gene: -
v_gene: TRBV10-3

CDR3aa: CASRATGGHTEAFF
j_gene: TRBJ1-1
d_gene: TRBD1
v_gene: TRBV3-1/TRBV3-2

CDR3aa: CASRSPQGRNSPLHF
j_gene: TRBJ1-6
d_gene: -
v_gene: TRBV6-5

CDR3aa: CASSLAGTGTGAF
j_gene: TRBJ1-2
d_gene: TRBD1
v_gene: TRBV7-8

CDR3aa: CASSPSDRLSGEQYF
j_gene: TRBJ2-7
d_gene: -
v_gene: TRBV6-5

CDR3aa: CASSSFPWDPLATNEKLFF
j_gene: TRBJ1-4
d_gene: -
v_gene: TRBV5-1

CDR3aa: CASSPRGGTYEQYF
j_gene: TRBJ2-7
d_gene: -
v_gene: TRBV5-1

CDR3aa: CASSQDRGRMNTEAFF
j_gene: TRBJ1-1
d_gene: TRBD1
v_gene: TRBV13

CDR3aa: CASRRQDSVGELFF
j_gene: TRBJ2-2
d_gene: -
v_gene: TRBV9